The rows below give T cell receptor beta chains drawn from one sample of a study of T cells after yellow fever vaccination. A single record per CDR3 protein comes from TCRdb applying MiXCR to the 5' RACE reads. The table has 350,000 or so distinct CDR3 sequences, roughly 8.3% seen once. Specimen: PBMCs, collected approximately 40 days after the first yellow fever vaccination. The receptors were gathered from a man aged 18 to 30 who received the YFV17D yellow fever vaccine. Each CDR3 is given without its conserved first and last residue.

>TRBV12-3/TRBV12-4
ASRREAGNYGYT
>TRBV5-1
ASSLVQDTDTQY
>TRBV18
ASSRQDGQETQY
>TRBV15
ATSRGPKYTGELF
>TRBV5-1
ASSFGQPNTEAF
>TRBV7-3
ASSPGTGSPVGKNIQY
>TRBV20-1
SARRTANTGELF
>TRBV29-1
SVTGAEETQY
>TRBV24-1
ATSEGTVNYGYT
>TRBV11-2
ASSVDFRDRPNTGELF
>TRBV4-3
ASSQDYTNTGELF
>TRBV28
ASSSNLAGGNEQF
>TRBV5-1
ASSLYQHSTEAF
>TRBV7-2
ASSLRLAGALQETQY
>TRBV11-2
ASSSTSSTDTQY
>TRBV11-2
ASSLDWVAGLADTQY
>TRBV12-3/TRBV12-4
ASGGGYEQY
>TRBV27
ASSFGNRINEKLF
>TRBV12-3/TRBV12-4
ASSLWWGVGQETQY
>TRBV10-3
AHGQGDYGYT
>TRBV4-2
ASSQPPADRGIYTEAF
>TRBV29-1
SASEGRTIY
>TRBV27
ASSQPGGIRYNEQF
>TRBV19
ASSRFRGSATDTQY
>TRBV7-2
ASSPGLGSSNQPQH
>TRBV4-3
ASSQTLGLAGGLGNEQF
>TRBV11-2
ASSLRWGETQY
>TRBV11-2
ASSFSSGGRETQY
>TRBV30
AWSLAGGSADTQY
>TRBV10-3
AIRRTPNTEAF
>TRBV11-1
ASSRAGSRSEAF
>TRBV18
ASSPATVYGYT
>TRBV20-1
SAGSGAPQETQY
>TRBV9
ASSEPPGQGTGELF
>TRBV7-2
ASSLNTGHLYEQY
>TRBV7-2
ASSLQRGRETQY
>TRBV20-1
SAGGLLNTEAF
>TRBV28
ASRPRTWDRGTGELF
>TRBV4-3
ASSQYDRGGETQY
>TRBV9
ASSVASYEQY
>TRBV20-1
SAPVDPGEGYT
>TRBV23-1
ASSEAEQGLYGYT
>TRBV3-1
ASSQGLSRGGYT
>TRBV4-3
ASSPGDRIGETQY
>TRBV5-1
ASSMDPMGGELF
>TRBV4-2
ASGGGVGFQETQY
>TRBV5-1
ASSYGGTGGTEAF
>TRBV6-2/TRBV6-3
ASNDPPNYGYT
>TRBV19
ASSLQGWEDTQY
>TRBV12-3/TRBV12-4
ASSLPGPRTDTQY
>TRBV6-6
ATRQGMTGELF
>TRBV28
ASSLSPLPGNEQF
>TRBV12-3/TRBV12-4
ASSLMAGNSYEQY
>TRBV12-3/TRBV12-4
ASSGTGQETQY
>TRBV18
ASSPTGRESPLH
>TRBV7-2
ASSLVAGAGETQY
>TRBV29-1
STTSGGRYGYT
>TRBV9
ASSSGGHSTDTQY
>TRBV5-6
ASSKRTTREAF